This T cell receptor (beta chain) derives from a study of OX40 agonist ivuxolimab in advanced cancers. Points from the study as a whole: Doses of 0.1 to 3.0 mg/kg were accompanied by clonal expansion of CD4+ and CD8+ blood T cells by week 6. Patients who responded partially at 0.1-3.0 mg/kg showed clonal expansion ranking among the lowest.

TCRdb keeps only in-frame clones here, not all; method: immunoSEQ multiplex PCR. The table has about 89,000 clones, 85% to 95% seen once. About this clone itself: Its target is unknown.

The material was CD4+ or CD8+ T cells sorted from blood, obtained in a trial of the OX40 agonist ivuxolimab. The clonotype originates from an adult with an advanced solid tumor such as melanoma, head and neck, liver or kidney cancer.

In DNA form, the CDR3 reads TGCGCCAGTAGCCCGGCTTTGACTAATGAAAAACTGTTTTTT. Its translation is CASSPALTNEKLFF. The chain has TRBV5-1 and TRBJ1-4; D is undetermined. Germline CDR1 is SGHRS and CDR2 is YFSETQ. Trimming cost V 8 bases and J 2 bases, with 13 bases left between them. The length of the CDR3 is 14 residues.